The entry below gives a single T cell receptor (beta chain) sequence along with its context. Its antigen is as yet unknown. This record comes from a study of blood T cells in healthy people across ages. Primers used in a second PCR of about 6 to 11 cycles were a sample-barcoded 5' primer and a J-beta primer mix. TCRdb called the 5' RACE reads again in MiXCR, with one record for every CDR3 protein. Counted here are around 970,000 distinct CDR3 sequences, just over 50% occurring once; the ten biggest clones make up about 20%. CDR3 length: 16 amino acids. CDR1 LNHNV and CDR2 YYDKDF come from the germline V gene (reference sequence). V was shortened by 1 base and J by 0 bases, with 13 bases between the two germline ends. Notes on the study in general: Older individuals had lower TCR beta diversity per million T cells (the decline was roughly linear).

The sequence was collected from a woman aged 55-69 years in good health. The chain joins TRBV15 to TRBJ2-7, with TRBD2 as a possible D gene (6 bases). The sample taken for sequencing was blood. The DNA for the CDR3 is TGTGCCACCAGCAGAGTGGGACTCCATAGCTCCTACGAGCAGTACTTC. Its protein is CATSRVGLHSSYEQYF.